This T cell receptor (beta chain) was obtained from a study of T cell responses to AZD1222 COVID-19 vaccine. Whole-study context: Pooled together were second doses at about 4 or about 12 weeks. Study-level points and caveats: Every sample of the repertoires postdated the peak T cell response. Nearly half of spike-specific TCRs reportedly target unmutated variant regions. CD4 TCRs linked to vaccination spanned spike, dominating at 160-218 and 743-854.

The CDR3 extends over 16 amino acids. The V gene end was trimmed by 2 bases and the J gene end by 5 bases; junction bases not matched to a gene: 7. The germline V gene encodes CDR1 SEHNR and CDR2 FQNEAQ (reference sequence). For this clone: The antigen remains unidentified.

Some clones are missing from TCRdb's copy, which holds only in-frame ones; the method was immunoSEQ multiplex PCR. The data show about 120,000 clones, with approximately 92% seen just once and 14% held by the top ten. This material consisted of peripheral blood, taken on day 0 of AZD1222 vaccination. This chain uses TRBV7-9 with TRBJ1-4; 8 nucleotides agree with TRBD1. The sequence was obtained from an adult in good health. DNA of the CDR3: TGTGCCAGCAGCTTACCCTCGACAGGGGTAAATGAAAAACTGTTTTTT. Protein sequence: CASSLPSTGVNEKLFF.